This paragraph covers one T cell receptor (beta chain) sequence. The target antigen is unknown. The V gene's germline CDR1 is MNHEY and CDR2 SVGAGI. Trimming left V 5 bases short and J 8 bases short, with 12 bases between. The CDR3 totals 13 residues. This specimen comes from a study of cytomegalovirus exposure and HLA in healthy donors. Primers: 60 Vbeta forward and 13 Jbeta reverse. Repertoires were generated with immunoSEQ multiplex PCR, while TCRdb's copy carries only in-frame clones and drops some. This table has about 130,000 clones, 74% appearing once. The study's findings and limits: Reportedly, fewer N-insertions than the approximately 700-donor mean appeared in an Asian-associated ancestry cluster in a later analysis. Associated with cytomegalovirus, according to the listing, were 170 or so TCR beta chains.

V and J are TRBV6-5 and TRBJ1-4, with D perhaps matching TRBD1 (6 bases). The material sequenced was PBMCs. This clonotype was obtained from a woman aged 50 to 60 in good health and CMV-seropositive. In DNA form, the CDR3 reads TGTGCCAGCAGTGCGGACAGAAGGGAAAAACTGTTTTTT. Translated: CASSADRREKLFF.